This record covers a single T cell receptor beta chain. What it binds is unknown. V lost 3 bases to trimming and J lost 5 bases, with 9 bases between them. This CDR3 is built from 12 residues. Germline V gene data show CDR1 as SGHNT and CDR2 as YYREEE (reference sequence). The time point is: blood 2 weeks post-SBRT. Treatment meaning: 15 Gy SBRT to primary tumor, nephrectomy 4 weeks later. These data are taken from a study of radiation and T cells in renal cell carcinoma. Study conclusions and caveats: In blood, top tumor clones expanded by 2 weeks, shrinking by 4.

Profiled with immunoSEQ multiplex PCR; TCRdb holds only in-frame clones, not every one. The sample holds more than 100,000 clones, approximately 90% seen once. The sequencing used blood, collected from a patient whose treatment included radiotherapy and nephrectomy. The chain links TRBV5-4 to TRBJ2-7; D ambiguous. This receptor was taken from a woman in her 70s with renal cell carcinoma. The CDR3 spells CASSSARDEQYF. The DNA for the CDR3 is TGTGCCAGCAGCTCCGCTCGCGACGAGCAGTACTTC.